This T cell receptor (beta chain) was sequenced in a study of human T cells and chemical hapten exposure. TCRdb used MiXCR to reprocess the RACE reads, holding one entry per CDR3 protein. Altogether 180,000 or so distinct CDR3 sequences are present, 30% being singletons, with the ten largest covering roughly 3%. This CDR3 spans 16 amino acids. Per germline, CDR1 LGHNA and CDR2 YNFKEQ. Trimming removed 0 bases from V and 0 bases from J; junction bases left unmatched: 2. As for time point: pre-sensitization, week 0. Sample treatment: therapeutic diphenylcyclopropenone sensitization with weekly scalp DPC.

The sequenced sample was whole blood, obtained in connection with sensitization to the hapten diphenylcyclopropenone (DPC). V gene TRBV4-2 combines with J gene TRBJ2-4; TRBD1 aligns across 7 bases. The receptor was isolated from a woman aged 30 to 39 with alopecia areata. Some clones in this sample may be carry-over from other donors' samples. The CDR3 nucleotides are TGTGCCAGCAGCCAAGAGGGACAGATAGCCAAAAACATTCAGTACTTC. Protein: CASSQEGQIAKNIQYF.